The 20 T cell receptor beta chains given below trace back to one sample, sequenced in a study of T cell responses to AZD1222 COVID-19 vaccine. Using immunoSEQ multiplex PCR, the repertoire was profiled, and TCRdb retains in-frame clones only, with some absent. The sample has 75,000 to 100,000 clones; around 83% are singletons. Sequences were derived from peripheral blood, sampled on day 0 of AZD1222 vaccination. The source is an adult in good health.

This chain links TRBV5-5 with TRBJ2-3; 7 nucleotides line up with TRBD1. The CDR3 runs to 15 residues. With 4 bases clipped from V and 3 bases from J, the junction kept 8 bases outside the gene matches. Looked up from germline, CDR1 is SGHKS and CDR2 is YYEKEE (reference sequence). CDR3 residues: CASSIGTVLTDTQYF. CDR3 nucleotides: TGTGCCAGCAGCATCGGGACAGTCCTTACAGATACGCAGTATTTT.

The J gene is TRBJ1-6, the V gene TRBV3-1 (or the pseudogene TRBV3-2); TRBD1 matches 8 bases. J lost 8 bases, V lost 6 bases, and 9 bases had no gene match. CDR3 length: 15 amino acids. Germline V gene data show CDR1 as LGHDT and CDR2 as YNNKEL (reference sequence). DNA of the CDR3: TGTGCCAGCAGTCTTACAGGGGGAAGAGATTCACCCCTCCACTTT. It translates to CASSLTGGRDSPLHF.

The chain employs TRBV4-3 and TRBJ1-4, with D unresolved. CDR3 length: 13 residues. Trimming took 1 base from V and 3 from J, leaving 3 bases between them. CDR1 and CDR2 from the germline V gene are LGHNA and YSLEER. The DNA for the CDR3 is TGCGCCAGCAGCCAAGGGTCTAATGAAAAACTGTTTTTT. It translates to CASSQGSNEKLFF.

V gene TRBV6-1 combines with J gene TRBJ2-1, with D unresolved. CDR3 length equals 14 residues. CDR1 MNHNS and CDR2 SASEGT come from the germline V gene. V was clipped by 1 base and J by 2 bases, with 6 bases between them. In DNA, the CDR3 is TGTGCCAGCAGTGAAGAGTCAGCCTACAATGAGCAGTTCTTC. It translates to CASSEESAYNEQFF.

The rearrangement uses TRBV5-6 and TRBJ1-5, with D unresolved. Germline V gene sequence: CDR1 SGHDT, CDR2 YYEEEE. Trimming cost V 2 bases and J 3 bases, with 9 bases left between them. The CDR3 is 14 residues long. CDR3 sequence reads: CASSFRGNNQPQHF. Here the CDR3 DNA reads TGTGCCAGCAGCTTCCGAGGCAACAATCAGCCCCAGCATTTT.

The V call is TRBV25-1, the J call TRBJ1-5; D call uncertain. CDR3 size: 14 residues. The V end lost 2 bases, the J end lost 0 bases, and 5 bases lay between the germline ends. Germline V gives CDR1 MGHDK, CDR2 SYGVNS. CDR3 residues: CASSEEVSNQPQHF. The DNA of the CDR3 is TGTGCCAGCAGTGAAGAGGTTAGCAATCAGCCCCAGCATTTT.

The V call is TRBV27, the J call TRBJ1-6; weak D call: TRBD1 (6 bases). Deletions cut 3 bases from V and 10 bases from J, with 13 bases between. The CDR3 consists of 14 residues. Germline CDR1 and CDR2: MNHEY and SMNVEV (reference sequence). This chain's CDR3 is CASSFQKGQSPLHF. DNA of the CDR3: TGTGCCAGCAGTTTTCAAAAGGGACAATCACCCCTCCACTTT.

As to this clone: Other DNA variants within this sample encode the same CDR3. The chain joins TRBV7-2 to TRBJ1-5, with D possibly TRBD1 on 5 matching bases. Per germline, CDR1 SGHTA and CDR2 FQGNSA. V lost 5 bases and J 2 bases, leaving 13 bases between the germline ends. The CDR3 contains 15 residues. The CDR3 DNA reads TGTGCCAGCAGCCCCCCCGGGGGGGGCAATCAGCCCCAGCATTTT. Amino acid sequence: CASSPPGGGNQPQHF.

The chain uses TRBV18 and TRBJ2-5, with 9 bases identical to TRBD1. Trimming cost V 2 bases and J 0 bases; bases outside gene matches: 1. This CDR3 is 15 amino acids long. CDR1 is KGHSH, CDR2 LQKENI, per germline. DNA for the CDR3: TGTGCCAGCTCACCAGGACAGGGGCACCAAGAGACCCAGTACTTC. Its protein is CASSPGQGHQETQYF.

V gene TRBV4-1 combines with J gene TRBJ1-3; TRBD1 matches at 8 bases. Germline assignment: CDR1 MGHRA and CDR2 YSYEKL. Unmatched junction bases numbered 14, after V lost 4 bases and J lost 6 bases. This CDR3 spans 17 amino acids. DNA of the CDR3: TGCGCCAGCAGCCTAGGAAGACCCAGGGGGCTAGAAAACACCATATATTTT. It translates to CASSLGRPRGLENTIYF.

The chain uses TRBV18 and TRBJ2-2; D not resolved. V was cut by 1 base and J by 4 bases, with 10 bases left in between. Germline loops: CDR1 KGHSH, CDR2 LQKENI. The CDR3 has 15 amino acids. The DNA for the CDR3 is TGTGCCAGCTCACCACTAACATCGACCACCGGGGAGCTGTTTTTT. Translation gives CASSPLTSTTGELFF. The full variable domain, completed using reference TRBV18 and TRBJ2-2, is NAGVMQNPRHLVRRRGQEARLRCSPMKGHSHVYWYRQLPEEGLKFMVYLQKENIIDESGMPKERFSAEFPKEGPSILRIQQVVRGDSAAYFCASSPLTSTTGELFFGEGSRLTVL.

This clone was recorded once. This sequence joins TRBV5-4 and TRBJ2-1, with TRBD2 matching over 13 bases. Germline V gene lookup returns CDR1 SGHNT and CDR2 YYREEE (reference sequence). The length of the CDR3 is 15 residues. Unmatched junction bases numbered 5, after V lost 4 bases and J lost 7 bases. CDR3 residues: CASSQGLAGRNEQFF. CDR3 nucleotide sequence: TGTGCCAGCAGCCAGGGACTAGCGGGGAGAAATGAGCAGTTCTTC.

The chain joins TRBV11-3 to TRBJ1-1; TRBD1 matches at 7 bases. The CDR3 length is 13 residues. The V gene end was trimmed by 1 base and the J gene end by 10 bases; junction bases not matched to a gene: 6. Germline-derived CDR1 and CDR2 are SGHNT and YENEEA. CDR3 in DNA: TGTGCCAGCAGCTTAGGCGAGGGGGCAGGAGCTTTCTTT. It specifies CASSLGEGAGAFF. The full variable domain, in which reference TRBV11-3 and TRBJ1-1 provide the parts outside the CDR3, is EAGVVQSPRYKIIEKKQPVAFWCNPISGHNTLYWYLQNLGQGPELLIRYENEEAVDDSQLPKDRFSAERLKGVDSTLKIQPAELGDSAVYLCASSLGEGAGAFFGQGTRLTVV.

The chain joins TRBV11-2 to TRBJ2-7; weak D call: TRBD2 (5 bases). Germline V gene data show CDR1 as SGHAT and CDR2 as FQNNGV. V lost 3 bases, J lost 2 bases, and 17 bases lay in between. The CDR3 covers 16 residues. In DNA form, the CDR3 reads TGTGCCAGCAGCTTGGCTGGCGGGCACAGCCCCTACGAGCAGTACTTC. Translating it yields CASSLAGGHSPYEQYF.

This rearrangement joins TRBV5-4 to TRBJ2-5; the match to TRBD1 covers 7 bases. Germline lookup yields CDR1 SGHNT and CDR2 YYREEE (reference sequence). With 4 bases clipped from V and 1 base from J, the junction kept 4 bases outside the gene matches. This CDR3 is built from 14 residues. As DNA, the CDR3 is TGTGCCAGCAGCCTTGGGACAGTCCAAGAGACCCAGTACTTC. Protein sequence: CASSLGTVQETQYF.

J is TRBJ1-1 and V is TRBV29-1, with TRBD1 as a possible D gene (5 bases). This CDR3 is built from 13 residues. V was clipped by 6 bases and J by 1 base, with 12 bases between them. The germline gives CDR1 SQVTM, CDR2 ANQGSEA. This CDR3 is CSVAGGANTEAFF. The CDR3 DNA sequence: TGCAGCGTGGCCGGGGGAGCGAACACTGAAGCTTTCTTT. Variable domain in full (rest from reference TRBV29-1 and TRBJ1-1): SAVISQKPSRDICQRGTSLTIQCQVDSQVTMMFWYRQQPGQSLTLIATANQGSEATYESGFVIDKFPISRPNLTFSTLTVSNMSPEDSSIYLCSVAGGANTEAFFGQGTRLTVV.

The V gene is TRBV20-1, the J gene TRBJ2-2, with a weak D call TRBD1 (6 bases). V lost 3 bases to trimming and J lost 5 bases, with 13 bases between them. This CDR3 spans 14 amino acids. Germline V gene sequence: CDR1 DFQATT, CDR2 SNEGSKA (reference sequence). CDR3 nucleotide sequence: TGCAGTGCTAGTAATCCCAGGGGAACCGGGGAGCTGTTTTTT. Its protein is CSASNPRGTGELFF.

V and J are TRBV11-2 and TRBJ1-6; possible D gene TRBD1, 6 bases. This CDR3 is 15 amino acids long. V dropped 4 bases and J dropped 7 bases, with 14 bases sitting between them. The V gene's germline CDR1 is SGHAT and CDR2 FQNNGV. The CDR3 DNA follows: TGTGCCAGCAGCTCCGGGACACCAAAAAATTCACCCCTCCACTTT. Encoded protein: CASSSGTPKNSPLHF. Using reference TRBV11-2 and TRBJ1-6 for the parts outside the CDR3, the full variable domain is EAGVAQSPRYKIIEKRQSVAFWCNPISGHATLYWYQQILGQGPKLLIQFQNNGVVDDSQLPKDRFSAERLKGVDSTLKIQPAKLEDSAVYLCASSSGTPKNSPLHFGNGTRLTVT.

The rearrangement joins TRBV7-9 to TRBJ2-7, with D hard to call. Trimming shortened V by 0 bases and J by 4 bases, and 13 bases separated the two germline ends. Germline-derived CDR1 and CDR2 are SEHNR and FQNEAQ (reference sequence). This CDR3 comprises 15 residues. The CDR3 nucleotides read TGTGCCAGCAGCTTAGCGAGCAAGGCAGGTTACGAGCAGTACTTC. Amino acid sequence: CASSLASKAGYEQYF.

The V call is TRBV12-3 or TRBV12-4, the J call TRBJ1-2, with 10 positions matching TRBD1. The CDR3 contains 13 residues. V trimming: 4 bases; J trimming: 6 bases; junction bases outside the gene matches: 2. CDR3 sequence (DNA): TGTGCCAGCAGTTGGGACAGGGGAAATGGCTACACCTTC. It translates to CASSWDRGNGYTF.